Listed here are 27 T cell receptor beta chains from one sample, sequenced in a study of T cells in Graves' hyperthyroidism and ophthalmopathy. RNA transcripts provided the source from which TCR beta CDR3 regions were amplified. HTBI primers were the set used in a first-round RT-PCR of the TCR CDR3. TCRdb passed the multiplex PCR reads through MiXCR, listing each CDR3 protein once. The sample contains 550,000 to 600,000 distinct CDR3 sequences, over 12% of which appear only once. Sequenced input: blood. Source of these receptors: a young woman with Graves' ophthalmopathy.

This clonotype was seen repeatedly, ten times or more. V gene TRBV2 combines with J gene TRBJ2-5; a weak D match, TRBD1 (6 bases). The germline V and J ends were trimmed by 6 bases and 0 bases, with 11 bases remaining between them. The CDR3 sequence is 14 residues long. Germline loops: CDR1 SNHLY, CDR2 FYNNEI. The CDR3 loop is CASSLDSNQETQYF. DNA of the CDR3: TGTGCCAGCAGCCTGGACAGCAACCAAGAGACCCAGTACTTC. The whole variable domain, filled in from reference TRBV2 and TRBJ2-5, reads EPEVTQTPSHQVTQMGQEVILRCVPISNHLYFYWYRQILGQKVEFLVSFYNNEISEKSEIFDDQFSVERPDGSNFTLKIRSTKLEDSAMYFCASSLDSNQETQYFGPGTRLLVL.

This clonotype was counted between two and nine times. The DNA for the CDR3 is TGTGCCAGCAGCCAGGGCAGGGTACCCGAAGCTTTCTTT. This gives the protein CASSQGRVPEAFF. This chain uses TRBV4-2 with TRBJ1-1; maybe TRBD1 (5 bases). Looked up from germline, CDR1 is LGHNA and CDR2 is YNFKEQ. The CDR3 covers 13 residues. The ends were cut back, 3 bases at V and 8 bases at J, with 13 bases in the middle.

This clonotype appeared many times. The V call is TRBV29-1, the J call TRBJ2-7, with TRBD1 identical over 9 bases. This CDR3 spans 15 amino acids. V shed 6 bases and J 3 bases; nucleotides not matched to a gene: 12. The germline gives CDR1 SQVTM, CDR2 ANQGSEA. The CDR3 protein is CSVEGPTGGNYEQYF. The CDR3 DNA sequence: TGCAGCGTCGAGGGACCGACAGGGGGAAACTACGAGCAGTACTTC.

This clonotype was seen repeatedly, ten times or more. The chain combines TRBV7-2 with TRBJ2-5; TRBD1 might be the D (5 bases). The CDR3 consists of 16 residues. Germline V CDR1 and CDR2: SGHTA, FQGNSA. V lost 1 base and J lost 6, with 18 bases in between. The CDR3 here is CASSLEFQGNMKTQYF. As DNA, the CDR3 is TGTGCCAGCAGCTTAGAATTCCAGGGTAACATGAAGACCCAGTACTTC.

V gene TRBV7-3 combines with J gene TRBJ2-1; 7 nucleotides align to TRBD2. With V trimmed by 3 bases and J by 2 bases, 4 bases remained unmatched. The V gene's germline CDR1 is SGHTA and CDR2 FQGTGA. The CDR3 consists of 15 residues. CDR3 DNA: TGTGCCAGCAGCTTCGTAAGCGGGACCTACAATGAGCAGTTCTTC. This translates into CASSFVSGTYNEQFF. Using reference TRBV7-3 and TRBJ2-1 for the parts outside the CDR3, the full variable domain is GAGVSQTPSNKVTEKGKYVELRCDPISGHTALYWYRQSLGQGPEFLIYFQGTGAADDSGLPNDRFFAVRPEGSVSTLKIQRTERGDSAVYLCASSFVSGTYNEQFFGPGTRLTVL.

This clonotype was seen at least ten times. This rearrangement joins TRBV2 to TRBJ1-6; D ambiguous. Deletions cut 3 bases from V and 2 bases from J, with 2 bases between. This CDR3 spans 13 amino acids. CDR1 and CDR2 from the germline V gene are SNHLY and FYNNEI. This CDR3 reads CASSETYNSPLHF. CDR3 nucleotide sequence: TGTGCCAGCAGTGAGACCTATAATTCACCCCTCCACTTT.

This clonotype was recorded at least ten times. The CDR3: CASSPSRGGEAFF. CDR3 nucleotides: TGTGCCAGCAGTCCCTCCCGGGGAGGAGAAGCTTTCTTT. The V gene is TRBV6-2 or TRBV6-3, the J gene TRBJ1-1; D gene ambiguous. V was trimmed by 5 bases and J by 8 bases, leaving 15 bases between them. This CDR3 is 13 amino acids long. CDR1 and CDR2 from the germline V gene are MNHEY and SVGEGT.

The chain combines TRBV9 with TRBJ2-2; 7 bases map to TRBD2. The V and J ends lost 0 bases and 1 base, in that order; junction bases with no gene match: 3. This CDR3 contains 16 residues. Germline V gene lookup returns CDR1 SGDLS and CDR2 YYNGEE. The CDR3 here is CASSVAWGGNTGELFF. The CDR3 DNA reads as TGTGCCAGCAGCGTAGCTTGGGGGGGGAACACCGGGGAGCTGTTTTTT. The full variable domain, its missing parts supplied by reference TRBV9 and TRBJ2-2, is DSGVTQTPKHLITATGQRVTLRCSPRSGDLSVYWYQQSLDQGLQFLIQYYNGEERAKGNILERFSAQQFPDLHSELNLSSLELGDSALYFCASSVAWGGNTGELFFGEGSRLTVL.

This clonotype was detected only a few times. This sequence joins TRBV29-1 and TRBJ2-7; D is ambiguous. The V end was cut by 3 bases, the J end by 0 bases, with 9 bases between. In germline, CDR1 is SQVTM, CDR2 ANQGSEA. The CDR3 is 13 amino acids. CDR3 region: CSVESRSSYEQYF. Written as DNA, the CDR3 is TGCAGCGTTGAGAGCAGGAGCTCCTACGAGCAGTACTTC.

This clonotype has a count of ten or more. V usage is TRBV28 and J usage is TRBJ1-2, with 7 positions matching TRBD1. The CDR3 spans 16 residues. Germline CDR1 reads MDHEN; CDR2 reads SYDVKM. After removal of 3 bases from V and 1 base from J, the junction contained 8 bases not matched to a gene. CDR3 coding DNA: TGTGCCAGCAGTTTCTCCGGGACAGAAGATAACTATGGCTACACCTTC. It translates to CASSFSGTEDNYGYTF.

This clonotype was seen ten or more times. This chain joins TRBV30 and TRBJ1-6; D may be TRBD1 (6 bases). CDR3 length equals 16 residues. With 2 bases removed from V and 7 bases from J, the gap between germline ends came to 18 bases. Germline V CDR1 and CDR2: GTSNPN, SVGIG (reference sequence). CDR3 residues: CAWSMVRGAGNSPLHF. Here the CDR3 DNA reads TGTGCCTGGAGTATGGTGAGGGGGGCAGGCAATTCACCCCTCCACTTT.

This clonotype was recorded a few times. A much larger clonotype is one base distant, so this may be a read error. The chain carries TRBV11-2 and TRBJ2-7, with 10 bases fitting TRBD2. Germline assignment: CDR1 SGHAT and CDR2 FQNNGV. V was clipped by 2 bases and J by 6 bases; unmatched bases: 10. This CDR3 is 16 amino acids long. Here the CDR3 DNA reads TGTGCCAGCAGCTTATTTCCGGGACTAGCGTTAAGCGAGCAGTACTTC. Amino acids: CASSLFPGLALSEQYF.

The chain uses TRBV4-3 and TRBJ2-7; tentative D call: TRBD2 (6 bases). Germline CDR1 and CDR2: LGHNA and YSLEER. The CDR3 contains 14 residues. Trimming left V 4 bases short and J 7 bases short, with 17 bases between. The CDR3 sequence: CASSPGLLTDEQYF. The CDR3 region has the DNA TGCGCCAGCAGCCCTGGACTACTCACGGATGAGCAGTACTTC.

As for this clonotype: At one boundary the junction diverges from the germline segment, which might be a read error. This chain links TRBV19 with TRBJ2-7, with D hard to call. The germline CDR1 and CDR2 sequences are LNHDA and SQIVND (reference sequence). CDR3 length: 14 residues. This CDR3 is CASSVESPTYEQCF. DNA of the CDR3: TGTGCCAGTAGTGTCGAGTCTCCTACCTACGAGCAGTGCTTC.

The table lists this clonotype with many counts. The J gene is TRBJ2-2, the V gene TRBV7-9; TRBD2 is a possible D gene (6 bases). The CDR3 sequence is 16 residues long. CDR1 SEHNR and CDR2 FQNEAQ come from the germline V gene (reference sequence). V dropped 5 bases and J dropped 0 bases, with 13 bases sitting between them. The CDR3 protein is CASSASEIANTGELFF. The CDR3 bases are TGTGCCAGCAGCGCTAGCGAGATCGCGAACACCGGGGAGCTGTTTTTT. The variable domain in full, with the rest retrieved from reference TRBV7-9 and TRBJ2-2, is DTGVSQNPRHKITKRGQNVTFRCDPISEHNRLYWYRQTLGQGPEFLTYFQNEAQLEKSRLLSDRFSAERPKGSFSTLEIQRTEQGDSAMYLCASSASEIANTGELFFGEGSRLTVL.

The table lists this clonotype with a few counts. The rearrangement uses TRBV5-4 and TRBJ2-1, with no clear D. V lost 0 bases, J lost 6 bases, and 13 bases lay in between. Looked up from germline, CDR1 is SGHNT and CDR2 is YYREEE (reference sequence). This CDR3 region has 15 residues. This CDR3 reads CASSLAAVVANEQFF. CDR3 in DNA: TGTGCCAGCAGCTTGGCCGCGGTAGTTGCCAATGAGCAGTTCTTC.

At least ten counts were recorded for this clonotype. The gene calls are TRBV20-1 and TRBJ1-1; 7 bases fit TRBD1. V shed 6 bases and J 3 bases; nucleotides not matched to a gene: 7. The germline gives CDR1 DFQATT, CDR2 SNEGSKA (reference sequence). The CDR3 totals 13 residues. The CDR3 DNA reads TGCAGTGCCCGCAGGGGGACGGACACTGAAGCTTTCTTT. Residues: CSARRGTDTEAFF.

In its sample, this clonotype was seen many times. The chain links TRBV28 to TRBJ1-1; no reliable D call. The CDR3 is made up of 22 amino acids. The germline V and J ends were trimmed by 2 bases and 3 bases, with 34 bases remaining between them. Germline lookup yields CDR1 MDHEN and CDR2 SYDVKM. The CDR3: CASSLIVPKSLLTPGFDTEAFF. CDR3 bases: TGTGCCAGCAGTTTAATAGTCCCTAAATCCCTCCTGACCCCGGGGTTCGACACTGAAGCTTTCTTT.

On this clonotype itself: The junction does not match germline at one end; this may be a read error. This rearrangement joins TRBV14 to TRBJ2-7; 7 bases map to TRBD1. Germline assignment: CDR1 SGHDN and CDR2 FVKESK. The CDR3 totals 18 residues. The CDR3 DNA sequence: TGTGCCGGCAGCCAAGATGACTCGACAGGGTATTTAAACTACGAGCAGTACTTC. It yields the protein CAGSQDDSTGYLNYEQYF.

This clonotype came up many times. The rearrangement links TRBV28 to TRBJ1-6; the D gene is possibly TRBD1 (6 bases). V lost 2 bases, J lost 7 bases, and 12 bases lay in between. CDR1 is MDHEN and CDR2 is SYDVKM in the germline V gene. The CDR3 length is 15 residues. The CDR3 protein is CASSLGTGLNSPLHF. Written as DNA, the CDR3 is TGTGCCAGCAGTTTAGGAACAGGGCTAAATTCACCCCTCCACTTT.

This clonotype was counted between two and nine times. A read error may be the cause here, since a much bigger clone is one base away. This sequence joins TRBV28 and TRBJ2-1; D perhaps matches TRBD1 (5 bases). Germline assignment: CDR1 MDHEN and CDR2 SYDVKM. The CDR3 is 16 residues long. V lost 4 bases and J 5 bases, leaving 18 bases between the germline ends. CDR3: CASSSLQGPLHNEQFF. CDR3 bases: TGTGCCAGCAGTTCCCTCCAGGGTCCCCTCCACAATGAGCAGTTCTTC.

This clonotype has a count of ten or more. This chain joins TRBV28 and TRBJ2-1; 14 bases map to TRBD2. This CDR3 is 16 amino acids long. Germline CDR1 MDHEN, CDR2 SYDVKM. V lost 3 bases and J lost 6; bases outside the gene matches: 4. The CDR3: CASSLGTSGRRNEQFF. As DNA, the CDR3 is TGTGCCAGCAGTTTGGGGACTAGCGGGAGACGCAATGAGCAGTTCTTC.

This clonotype was recorded many times. The rearrangement links TRBV6-1 to TRBJ2-3; TRBD2 matches at 7 bases. With 4 bases clipped from V and 2 bases from J, the junction kept 9 bases outside the gene matches. Germline V gene lookup returns CDR1 MNHNS and CDR2 SASEGT. The CDR3 loop spans 16 amino acids. CDR3 sequence (DNA): TGTGCCAGCAGTGGGCCGGGAGGTTCCTTCACAGATACGCAGTATTTT. Translation gives CASSGPGGSFTDTQYF.

The CDR3 DNA sequence: TGTGCCAGCAGCTTATCAGGGGTTGGTAATTCACCCCTCCACTTT. Protein product: CASSLSGVGNSPLHF. The chain employs TRBV7-2 and TRBJ1-6, with D possibly TRBD1 on 6 matching bases. Looked up from germline, CDR1 is SGHTA and CDR2 is FQGNSA. The CDR3 is 15 residues long. V lost 2 bases and J lost 6, with 11 bases in between.

Ten or more counts support this clonotype. The rearrangement links TRBV28 to TRBJ2-2; the match to TRBD2 covers 11 bases. CDR3 size: 17 residues. Germline V lookup: CDR1 MDHEN, CDR2 SYDVKM. Trimming took 4 bases from V and 5 from J; bases not matched to a gene: 9. Here the CDR3 reads CASSSRRLAGITGELFF. CDR3 coding DNA: TGTGCCAGCAGTTCCCGCAGACTAGCGGGAATAACCGGGGAGCTGTTTTTT.

This clonotype was picked up a small number of times. The gene calls are TRBV9 and TRBJ2-7; 7 nucleotides line up with TRBD1. CDR1 and CDR2 from the germline V gene are SGDLS and YYNGEE. J lost 4 bases, V lost 0 bases, and 7 bases had no gene match. The CDR3 is 15 residues long. The CDR3 protein is CASSVGSQGDYEQYF. In DNA form, the CDR3 reads TGTGCCAGCAGCGTAGGAAGCCAGGGGGATTACGAGCAGTACTTC.

This clonotype was detected only a few times. The V and J genes are TRBV6-1 and TRBJ2-7; 9 bases map to TRBD2. Germline assignment: CDR1 MNHNS and CDR2 SASEGT. J gave up 0 bases and V 5 bases, and 11 bases lay outside the gene matches. This CDR3 has 17 residues. As DNA, the CDR3 is TGTGCCAGCAGTCGCCAAACTCCTAGCGGGATCTCCTACGAGCAGTACTTC. Translating it yields CASSRQTPSGISYEQYF.